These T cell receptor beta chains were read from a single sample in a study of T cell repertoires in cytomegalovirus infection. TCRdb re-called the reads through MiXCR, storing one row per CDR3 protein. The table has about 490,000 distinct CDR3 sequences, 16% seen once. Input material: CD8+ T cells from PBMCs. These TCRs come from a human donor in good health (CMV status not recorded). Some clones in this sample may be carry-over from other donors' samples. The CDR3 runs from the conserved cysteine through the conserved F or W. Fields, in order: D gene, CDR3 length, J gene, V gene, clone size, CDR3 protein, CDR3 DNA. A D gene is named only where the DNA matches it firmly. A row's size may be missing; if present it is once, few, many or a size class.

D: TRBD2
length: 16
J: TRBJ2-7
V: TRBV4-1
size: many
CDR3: CASSDNAGRASYEQYF
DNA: TGCGCCAGCAGCGACAACGCCGGGAGGGCCTCCTACGAGCAGTACTTC

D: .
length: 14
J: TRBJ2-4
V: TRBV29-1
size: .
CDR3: CSVGRSGAKNIQYF
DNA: TGCAGCGTTGGGCGGAGTGGGGCCAAAAACATTCAGTACTTC

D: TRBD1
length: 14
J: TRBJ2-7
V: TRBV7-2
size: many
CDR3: CASSPRDSRLEQYF
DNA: TGTGCCAGCAGCCCACGGGACAGCCGACTCGAGCAGTACTTC

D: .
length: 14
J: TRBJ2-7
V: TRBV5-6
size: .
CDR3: CASTAALSSYEQYF
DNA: TGTGCCAGTACCGCCGCGCTCTCCTCCTACGAGCAGTACTTC

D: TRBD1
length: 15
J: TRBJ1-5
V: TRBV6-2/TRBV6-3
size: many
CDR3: CASRDRRYSNQPQHF
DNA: TGTGCCAGCAGGGACAGGCGCTACAGCAATCAGCCCCAGCATTTT

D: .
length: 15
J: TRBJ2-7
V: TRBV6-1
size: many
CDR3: CASSETMTAAYEQYF
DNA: TGTGCCAGCAGTGAAACCATGACAGCCGCCTACGAGCAGTACTTC

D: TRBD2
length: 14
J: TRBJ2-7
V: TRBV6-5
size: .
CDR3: CASSYELAGGEQYF
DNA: TGTGCCAGCAGTTACGAACTAGCGGGAGGCGAGCAGTACTTC

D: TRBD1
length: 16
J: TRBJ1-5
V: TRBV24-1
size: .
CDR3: CATSEHRGTSNQPQHF
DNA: TGTGCCACCAGTGAACACAGGGGGACCAGCAATCAGCCCCAGCATTTT

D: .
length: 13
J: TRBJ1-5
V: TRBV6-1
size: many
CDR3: CASSEGSSQPQHF
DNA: TGTGCCAGCAGTGAAGGCTCGAGTCAGCCCCAGCATTTT

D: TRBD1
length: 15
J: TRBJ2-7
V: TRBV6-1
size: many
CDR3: CASSPRQGQLYEQYF
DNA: TGTGCCAGCAGCCCCCGACAGGGACAACTCTACGAGCAGTACTTC

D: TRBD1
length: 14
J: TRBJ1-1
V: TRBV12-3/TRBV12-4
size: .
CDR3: CASRPQGATTEAFF
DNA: TGTGCCAGCAGGCCCCAGGGGGCGACGACTGAAGCTTTCTTT

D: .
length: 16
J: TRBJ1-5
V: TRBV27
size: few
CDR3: CASKGGPPNSNQPQHF
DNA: TGTGCCAGCAAAGGGGGGCCCCCAAATAGCAATCAGCCCCAGCATTTT

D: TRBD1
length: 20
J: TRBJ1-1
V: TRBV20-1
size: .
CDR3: CSAGGGDRAAHLTMNTEAFF
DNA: TGCAGTGCTGGGGGGGGGGACAGGGCGGCTCACCTCACTATGAACACTGAAGCTTTCTTT

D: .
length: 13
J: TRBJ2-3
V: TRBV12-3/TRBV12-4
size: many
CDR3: CASSLVGTDTQYF
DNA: TGTGCCAGCAGTTTAGTAGGAACGGATACGCAGTATTTT

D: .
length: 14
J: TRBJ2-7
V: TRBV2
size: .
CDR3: CASSDQRLTYEQYF
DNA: TGTGCCAGCAGTGATCAGCGGCTGACCTACGAGCAGTACTTC

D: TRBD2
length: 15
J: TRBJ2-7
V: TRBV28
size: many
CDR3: CASSLPGTTSYEQYF
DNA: TGTGCCAGCAGTCTTCCCGGGACTACCTCCTACGAGCAGTACTTC

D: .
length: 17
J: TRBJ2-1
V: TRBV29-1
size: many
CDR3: CSVEDPQKAEPYNEQFF
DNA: TGCAGCGTTGAAGACCCCCAGAAAGCGGAGCCCTACAATGAGCAGTTCTTC

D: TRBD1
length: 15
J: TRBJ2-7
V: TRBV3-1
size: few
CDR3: CASSPGTGEGYEQYF
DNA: TGTGCCAGCAGCCCGGGGACAGGGGAAGGATACGAGCAGTACTTC

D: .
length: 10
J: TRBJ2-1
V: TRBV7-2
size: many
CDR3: CAHLYNEQFF
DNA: TGTGCCCACTTATACAATGAGCAGTTCTTC

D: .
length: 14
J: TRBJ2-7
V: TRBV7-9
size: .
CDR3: CASSSLPPSYEQYF
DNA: TGTGCCAGCAGCTCCCTTCCCCCCTCCTACGAGCAGTACTTC

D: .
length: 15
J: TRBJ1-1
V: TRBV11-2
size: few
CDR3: CASSPPRSMNTEAFF
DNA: TGTGCCAGCAGCCCACCCCGGTCTATGAACACTGAAGCTTTCTTT

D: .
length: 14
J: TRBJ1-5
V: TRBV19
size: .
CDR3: CASSDTDINQPQHF
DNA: TGTGCCAGTAGTGATACGGACATTAATCAGCCCCAGCATTTT

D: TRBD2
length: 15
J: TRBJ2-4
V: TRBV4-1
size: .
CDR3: CASSQRTSAKNIQYF
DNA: TGCGCCAGCAGCCAGCGGACTAGTGCCAAAAACATTCAGTACTTC

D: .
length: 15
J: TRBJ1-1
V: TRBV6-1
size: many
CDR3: CASGETQRLNTEAFF
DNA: TGTGCCAGCGGGGAGACGCAGCGTTTGAACACTGAAGCTTTCTTT

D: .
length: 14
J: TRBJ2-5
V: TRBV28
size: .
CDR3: CASSFSVNQETQYF
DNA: TGTGCCAGCAGTTTTAGCGTAAATCAAGAGACCCAGTACTTC

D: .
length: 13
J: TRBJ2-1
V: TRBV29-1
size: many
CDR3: CSVEGSSYNEQFF
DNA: TGCAGCGTTGAGGGAAGCTCCTACAATGAGCAGTTCTTC

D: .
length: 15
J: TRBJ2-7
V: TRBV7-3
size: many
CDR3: CASSLYPGPDYEQYF
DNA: TGTGCCAGCAGCTTATACCCTGGACCGGACTACGAGCAGTACTTC

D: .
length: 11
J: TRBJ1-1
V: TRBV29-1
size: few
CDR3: CSVVVGTEAFF
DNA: TGCAGCGTTGTGGTCGGCACTGAAGCTTTCTTT

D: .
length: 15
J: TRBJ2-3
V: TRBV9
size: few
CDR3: CASSMTAGSTDTQYF
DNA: TGTGCCAGCAGCATGACAGCGGGTAGCACAGATACGCAGTATTTT

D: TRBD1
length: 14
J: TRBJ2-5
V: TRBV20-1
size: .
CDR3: CSARGQGYQETQYF
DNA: TGCAGTGCTAGAGGACAGGGCTACCAAGAGACCCAGTACTTC

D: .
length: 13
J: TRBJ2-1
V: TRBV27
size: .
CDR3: CASSLSLGDEQFF
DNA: TGTGCCAGCAGTTTATCCCTAGGGGACGAGCAGTTCTTC

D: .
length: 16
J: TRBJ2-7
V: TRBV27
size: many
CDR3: CASSPAGTVPTYEQYF
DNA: TGTGCCAGCAGTCCCGCGGGGACAGTGCCCACCTACGAGCAGTACTTC

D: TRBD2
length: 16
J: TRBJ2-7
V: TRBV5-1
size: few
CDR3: CASSLAGTSGIYEQYF
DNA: TGCGCCAGCAGCTTGGCCGGGACTAGCGGGATTTACGAGCAGTACTTC

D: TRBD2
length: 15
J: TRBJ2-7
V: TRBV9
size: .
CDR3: CASSARGLAGNEQYF
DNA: TGTGCCAGCAGCGCAAGGGGACTAGCGGGAAACGAGCAGTACTTC

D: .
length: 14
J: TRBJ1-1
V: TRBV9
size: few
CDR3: CASSVEHLNTEAFF
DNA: TGTGCCAGCAGCGTAGAACACCTAAACACTGAAGCTTTCTTT